What follows are 5 T cell receptor beta chains derived from one specimen sequenced in a study of monozygotic twins with inflammatory bowel disease. TCRdb reworked the 5' RACE reads into one entry per CDR3 protein, no DNA. The sample table includes hundreds of thousands of distinct CDR3 sequences. Source material: blood. The receptors were sampled from a human donor with ulcerative colitis or Crohn's disease, or a healthy co-twin of an affected twin (not recorded which).

The chain combines TRBV18 with TRBJ1-5. Germline V gene data show CDR1 as KGHSH and CDR2 as LQKENI. This CDR3 contains 14 residues. CDR3 protein: CASSPAISNQPQHF.

The chain uses TRBV4-1 and TRBJ2-7; TCRdb proposes TRBD2, but this gene call is untestable without DNA. This CDR3 comprises 15 residues. The germline CDR1 and CDR2 sequences are MGHRA and YSYEKL. The chain's CDR3 is CASSQPGLVSREQYF.

This chain joins TRBV5-1 and TRBJ1-1; TCRdb outputs TRBD1, but without DNA this stays unchecked. Germline V gene sequence: CDR1 SGHRS, CDR2 YFSETQ. The CDR3 is made up of 15 amino acids. CDR3 sequence: CASSLTPGGGAEAFF.

The rearrangement links TRBV18 to TRBJ2-1; TCRdb selects TRBD1, and the lack of DNA leaves this call unchecked. The CDR3 sequence is 12 residues long. The germline gives CDR1 KGHSH, CDR2 LQKENI. CDR3 region: CASSPGQAAQFF.

The genes are TRBV7-9 and TRBJ1-5. The CDR3 has 15 residues. CDR1 SEHNR and CDR2 FQNEAQ come from the germline V gene (reference sequence). This chain's CDR3 is CASSLVGASNQPQHF.